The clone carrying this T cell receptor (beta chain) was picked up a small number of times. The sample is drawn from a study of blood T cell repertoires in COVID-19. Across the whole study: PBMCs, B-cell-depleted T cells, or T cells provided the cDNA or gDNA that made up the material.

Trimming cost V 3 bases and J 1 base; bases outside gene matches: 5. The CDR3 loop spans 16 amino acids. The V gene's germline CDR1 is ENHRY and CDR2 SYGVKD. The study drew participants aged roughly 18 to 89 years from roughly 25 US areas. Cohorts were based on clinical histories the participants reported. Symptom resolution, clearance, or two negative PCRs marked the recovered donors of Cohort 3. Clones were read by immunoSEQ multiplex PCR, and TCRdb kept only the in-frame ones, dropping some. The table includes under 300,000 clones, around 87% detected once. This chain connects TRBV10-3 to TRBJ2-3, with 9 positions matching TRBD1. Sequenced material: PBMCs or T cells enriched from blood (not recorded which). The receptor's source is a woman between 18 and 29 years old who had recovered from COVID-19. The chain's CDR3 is CAISESWTGGTDTQYF. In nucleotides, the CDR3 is TGTGCCATCAGTGAATCTTGGACAGGGGGCACAGATACGCAGTATTTT.